This TCR beta chain stems from a study of T cell responses to AZD1222 COVID-19 vaccine. In regard to this clone: Its matching antigen is unknown.

Study outcomes and limitations: The donor cohort was predominantly white British with a female majority, and clonal diversity may have been underestimated.

V lost 5 bases and J lost 4; bases outside the gene matches: 9. The CDR3 extends over 16 amino acids. CDR1 and CDR2 (germline): SGDLS, YYNGEE. Libraries were prepared by immunoSEQ multiplex PCR; TCRdb keeps only in-frame clonotypes and omits some of them. The sample records under 150,000 clones, approximately 87% being singletons. The TCR was taken from an adult in good health. The chain combines TRBV9 with TRBJ2-1; 10 nucleotides align to TRBD2. Sequencing was performed on peripheral blood, taken on day 0 of AZD1222 vaccination. CDR3 nucleotide sequence: TGTGCCAGCAGTCGCCCCCTAGCGGGGGCGTACAATGAGCAGTTCTTC. Translating gives CASSRPLAGAYNEQFF.